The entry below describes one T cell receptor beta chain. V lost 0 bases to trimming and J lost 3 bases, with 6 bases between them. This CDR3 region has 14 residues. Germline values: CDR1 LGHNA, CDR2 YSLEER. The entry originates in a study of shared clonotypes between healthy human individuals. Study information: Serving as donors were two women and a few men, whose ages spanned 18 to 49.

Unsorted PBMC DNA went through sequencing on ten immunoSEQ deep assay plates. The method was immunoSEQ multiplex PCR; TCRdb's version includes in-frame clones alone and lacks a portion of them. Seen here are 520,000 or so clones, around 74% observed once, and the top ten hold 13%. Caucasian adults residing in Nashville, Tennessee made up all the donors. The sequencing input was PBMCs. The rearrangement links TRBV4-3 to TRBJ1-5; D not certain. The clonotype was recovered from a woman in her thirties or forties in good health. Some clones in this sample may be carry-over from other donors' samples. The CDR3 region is CASSQEPDNQPQHF. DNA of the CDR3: TGCGCCAGCAGCCAAGAGCCAGACAATCAGCCCCAGCATTTT.